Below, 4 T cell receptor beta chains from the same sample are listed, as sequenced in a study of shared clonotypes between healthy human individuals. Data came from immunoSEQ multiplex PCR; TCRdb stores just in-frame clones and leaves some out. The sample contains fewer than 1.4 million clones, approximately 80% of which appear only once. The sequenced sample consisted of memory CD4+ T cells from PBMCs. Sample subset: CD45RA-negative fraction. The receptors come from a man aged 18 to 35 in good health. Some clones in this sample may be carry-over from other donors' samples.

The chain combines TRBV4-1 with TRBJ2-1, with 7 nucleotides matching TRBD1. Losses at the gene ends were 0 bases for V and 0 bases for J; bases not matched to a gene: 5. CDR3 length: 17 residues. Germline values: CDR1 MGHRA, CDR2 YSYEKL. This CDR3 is CASSQDTGQISYNEQFF. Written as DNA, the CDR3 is TGCGCCAGCAGCCAAGACACGGGACAGATCTCCTACAATGAGCAGTTCTTC.

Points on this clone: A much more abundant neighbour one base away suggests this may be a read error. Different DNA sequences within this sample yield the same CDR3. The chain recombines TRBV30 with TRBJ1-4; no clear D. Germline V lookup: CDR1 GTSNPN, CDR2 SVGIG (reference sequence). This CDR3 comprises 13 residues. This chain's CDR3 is CAWSAGPNEKLFF. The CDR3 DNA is TGTGCCTGGAGTGCAGGTCCTAATGAAAAACTGTTTTTC. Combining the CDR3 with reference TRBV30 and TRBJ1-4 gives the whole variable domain SQTIHQWPATLVQPVGSPLSLECTVEGTSNPNLYWYRQAAGRGLQLLFYSVGIGQISSEVPQNLSASRPQDRQFILSSKKLLLSDSGFYLCAWSAGPNEKLFFGSGTQLSVL.

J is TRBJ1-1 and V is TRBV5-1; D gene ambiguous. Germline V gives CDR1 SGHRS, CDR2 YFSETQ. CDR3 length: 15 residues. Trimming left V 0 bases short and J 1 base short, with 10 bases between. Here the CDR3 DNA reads TGCGCCAGCAGCTTGGCTGGGTCGGAGAACACTGAAGCTTTCTTT. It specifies CASSLAGSENTEAFF. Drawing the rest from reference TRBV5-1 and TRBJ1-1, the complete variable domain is KAGVTQTPRYLIKTRGQQVTLSCSPISGHRSVSWYQQTPGQGLQFLFEYFSETQRNKGNFPGRFSGRQFSNSRSEMNVSTLELGDSALYLCASSLAGSENTEAFFGQGTRLTVV.

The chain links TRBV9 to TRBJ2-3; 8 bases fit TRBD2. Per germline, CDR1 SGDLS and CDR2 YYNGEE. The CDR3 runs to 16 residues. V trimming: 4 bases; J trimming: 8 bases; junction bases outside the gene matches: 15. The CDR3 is CASSTMTSAQRVTQYF. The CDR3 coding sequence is TGTGCCAGCAGCACTATGACTAGCGCTCAGCGGGTTACGCAGTATTTT.